These T cell receptor beta chains were read from a single sample in a study of shared clonotypes between healthy human individuals. Sequencing used immunoSEQ multiplex PCR; TCRdb keeps in-frame clones, though not all of them. The sample records roughly 500,000 clones, less than 96% being singletons. Sample: naive CD4+ T cells sorted from blood. The receptors were sampled from a woman under 40 in good health. Both conserved end residues are part of each CDR3. Each record gives: J gene, V gene, D gene, CDR3 protein. A D gene is named only where the DNA matches it firmly.

j_gene: TRBJ2-7; v_gene: TRBV5-1; d_gene: TRBD2; CDR3aa: CASSLAASGDGGFHEQYF
j_gene: TRBJ1-2; v_gene: TRBV29-1; d_gene: .; CDR3aa: CSVEDKRTGLEGYTF
j_gene: TRBJ1-1; v_gene: TRBV27; d_gene: .; CDR3aa: CASSPTYGQPAGTEAFF
j_gene: TRBJ2-2; v_gene: TRBV9; d_gene: .; CDR3aa: CASSVDGGENTGELFF
j_gene: TRBJ2-7; v_gene: TRBV12-1; d_gene: .; CDR3aa: CASSFESSGRGEQYF
j_gene: TRBJ2-1; v_gene: TRBV5-1; d_gene: TRBD1; CDR3aa: CASSAAPGQGDSEQFF
j_gene: TRBJ2-5; v_gene: TRBV7-2; d_gene: TRBD2; CDR3aa: CASSLAGETQYF
j_gene: TRBJ2-1; v_gene: TRBV6-1; d_gene: .; CDR3aa: CASSEAQFRFF
j_gene: .; v_gene: TRBV7-2; d_gene: TRBD1; CDR3aa: CASSLWWGGGQGPYEQYF
j_gene: TRBJ2-2; v_gene: TRBV2; d_gene: .; CDR3aa: CASKPEITGELFF
j_gene: TRBJ1-3; v_gene: TRBV9; d_gene: .; CDR3aa: CASSVSSSSGNTIYF
j_gene: TRBJ2-7; v_gene: TRBV7-9; d_gene: .; CDR3aa: CASEKDRTSYEQYF
j_gene: TRBJ1-1; v_gene: TRBV27; d_gene: .; CDR3aa: CASSLYWPRGGTEAFF
j_gene: .; v_gene: TRBV19; d_gene: .; CDR3aa: CASSIASSYHEQYF
j_gene: TRBJ2-3; v_gene: TRBV28; d_gene: TRBD2; CDR3aa: CASTKPGLAVGEDTQYF
j_gene: TRBJ2-7; v_gene: TRBV6-6; d_gene: .; CDR3aa: CASRHTIGGEAEQYF
j_gene: TRBJ1-2; v_gene: TRBV4-1; d_gene: .; CDR3aa: CASSQDGGGNYGYTF
j_gene: TRBJ2-7; v_gene: TRBV10-2; d_gene: .; CDR3aa: CASSVDPSSYEQYF
j_gene: TRBJ2-7; v_gene: TRBV7-9; d_gene: .; CDR3aa: CASRLRAPYEQYF
j_gene: .; v_gene: TRBV5-1; d_gene: .; CDR3aa: CASSSGTGYEQYF
j_gene: TRBJ2-1; v_gene: TRBV11-1; d_gene: .; CDR3aa: CASRDGGRNEQFF
j_gene: TRBJ2-3; v_gene: TRBV25-1; d_gene: .; CDR3aa: CASSDYDRSIPDTQYF
j_gene: TRBJ2-7; v_gene: TRBV28; d_gene: .; CDR3aa: CASELGRTYEQYF
j_gene: .; v_gene: TRBV19; d_gene: .; CDR3aa: CASSNLGPVYEQYF
j_gene: TRBJ2-7; v_gene: TRBV19; d_gene: .; CDR3aa: CASSIRDAYEQYF
j_gene: TRBJ1-1; v_gene: TRBV27; d_gene: .; CDR3aa: CASSFDRKRSNTEAFF
j_gene: TRBJ1-2; v_gene: TRBV7-2; d_gene: TRBD1; CDR3aa: CASSPNPGQGYGYTF
j_gene: TRBJ2-1; v_gene: TRBV5-1; d_gene: TRBD2; CDR3aa: CASSPGTSSGIRGYNEQFF
j_gene: TRBJ1-5; v_gene: TRBV4-1; d_gene: TRBD1; CDR3aa: CASSQERDRGNQPQHF
j_gene: TRBJ2-7; v_gene: TRBV28; d_gene: TRBD1; CDR3aa: CASSFVPDRVGEQYF
j_gene: TRBJ2-3; v_gene: TRBV2; d_gene: TRBD2; CDR3aa: CASRGTSGSPADTQYF
j_gene: TRBJ2-3; v_gene: TRBV2; d_gene: .; CDR3aa: CASSDGGRTDTQYF